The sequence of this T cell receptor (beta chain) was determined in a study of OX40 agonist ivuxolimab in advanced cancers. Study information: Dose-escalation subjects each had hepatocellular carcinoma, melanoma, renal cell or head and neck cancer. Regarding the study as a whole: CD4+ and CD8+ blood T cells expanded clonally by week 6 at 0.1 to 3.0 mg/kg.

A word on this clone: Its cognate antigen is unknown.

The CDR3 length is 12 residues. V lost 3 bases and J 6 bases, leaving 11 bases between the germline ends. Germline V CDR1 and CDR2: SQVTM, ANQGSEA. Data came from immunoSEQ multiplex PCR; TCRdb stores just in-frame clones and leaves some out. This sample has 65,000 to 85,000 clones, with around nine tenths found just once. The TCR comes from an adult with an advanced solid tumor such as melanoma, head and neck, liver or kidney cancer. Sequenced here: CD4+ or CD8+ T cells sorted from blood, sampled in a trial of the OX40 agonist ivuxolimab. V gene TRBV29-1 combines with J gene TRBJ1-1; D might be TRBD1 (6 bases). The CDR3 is CSVDLGHSEAFF. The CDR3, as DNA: TGCAGCGTTGATTTGGGACACTCTGAAGCTTTCTTT. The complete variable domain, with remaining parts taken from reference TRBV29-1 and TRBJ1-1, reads SAVISQKPSRDICQRGTSLTIQCQVDSQVTMMFWYRQQPGQSLTLIATANQGSEATYESGFVIDKFPISRPNLTFSTLTVSNMSPEDSSIYLCSVDLGHSEAFFGQGTRLTVV.